The 10 T cell receptor beta chains presented below share a single source sample, sequenced in a study of blood T cell repertoires in COVID-19. This table comes from immunoSEQ multiplex PCR, and its TCRdb copy is limited to in-frame clones, with some not included. In the table there are 300,000 to 450,000 clones, around 87% of which are singletons. The material sequenced was PBMCs or T cells enriched from blood (not recorded which). The receptors here all came from a man aged 30 to 39 who had recovered from COVID-19.

V and J are TRBV6-5 and TRBJ1-2, with D possibly matching TRBD1 (5 bases). The length of the CDR3 is 15 residues. Germline lookup yields CDR1 MNHEY and CDR2 SVGAGI. V gave up 2 bases and J gave up 3 bases, with 13 bases separating them. The CDR3 nucleotides read TGTGCCAGCAGTTACGGGCAGGGTAGGGACTATGGCTACACCTTC. Amino acid sequence: CASSYGQGRDYGYTF.

The chain uses TRBV11-2 and TRBJ1-1, with D unclear. V lost 3 bases and J 4 bases, leaving 6 bases between the germline ends. The V gene's germline CDR1 is SGHAT and CDR2 FQNNGV. CDR3 length: 12 amino acids. DNA of the CDR3: TGTGCCAGCAGCTTCCGAGTCACTGAAGCTTTCTTT. Amino acid sequence: CASSFRVTEAFF.

This clone was observed a handful of times. This chain joins TRBV4-1 and TRBJ1-5, with 9 bases aligning to TRBD1. Germline V gene sequence: CDR1 MGHRA, CDR2 YSYEKL. The CDR3 sequence is 16 residues long. The junction had 7 bases not matched to a gene; V was cut back by 0 bases and J by 7 bases. CDR3 sequence reads: CASSQDQYRGQQPQHF. The CDR3 DNA reads TGCGCCAGCAGCCAAGATCAATACAGGGGGCAACAGCCCCAGCATTTT.

The J gene is TRBJ1-2, the V gene TRBV5-4, with D perhaps matching TRBD1 (5 bases). The V gene's germline CDR1 is SGHNT and CDR2 YYREEE (reference sequence). Between the trimmed V and J ends, which lost 1 base and 5 bases, there was a span of 15 bases. This CDR3 comprises 15 residues. In DNA, the CDR3 is TGTGCCAGCAGCTTGATAGATACAGGTCCTTATGGCTACACCTTC. Translating it yields CASSLIDTGPYGYTF.

The chain links TRBV30 to TRBJ1-1; TRBD1 might be the D (6 bases). The CDR3 extends over 11 amino acids. CDR1 is GTSNPN, CDR2 SVGIG, per germline (reference sequence). The V end was cut by 0 bases, the J end by 11 bases, with 10 bases between. The chain's CDR3 is CAWSVGGSAFF. As DNA, the CDR3 is TGTGCCTGGAGTGTAGGGGGATCGGCTTTCTTT.

V is TRBV3-1 (or the pseudogene TRBV3-2) and J is TRBJ2-3, with D perhaps matching TRBD1 (6 bases). Germline CDR1 is LGHDT and CDR2 is YNNKEL (reference sequence). V was cut by 0 bases and J by 6 bases, with 10 bases left in between. This CDR3 region has 14 residues. The CDR3 loop is CASSQDYTGDTQYF. CDR3 sequence (DNA): TGTGCCAGCAGCCAAGACTACACAGGGGATACGCAGTATTTT.

This rearrangement joins TRBV7-9 to TRBJ1-1; maybe TRBD1 (6 bases). The germline V gene encodes CDR1 SEHNR and CDR2 FQNEAQ (reference sequence). Deletions cut 3 bases from V and 4 bases from J, with 12 bases between. This CDR3 spans 14 amino acids. CDR3 bases: TGTGCCAGCAGCTTCAGGGGTCAGGGCACTGAAGCTTTCTTT. Encoded protein: CASSFRGQGTEAFF.

The chain couples TRBV7-2 to TRBJ1-1; 7 bases map to TRBD1. The germline gives CDR1 SGHTA, CDR2 FQGNSA. V dropped 2 bases and J dropped 1; count of bases not matched to a gene: 1. The CDR3 has 14 amino acids. The CDR3 region is CASSLTGANTEAFF. DNA for the CDR3: TGTGCCAGCAGCTTAACAGGGGCGAACACTGAAGCTTTCTTT. Complete variable domain (other parts from reference TRBV7-2 and TRBJ1-1): GAGVSQSPSNKVTEKGKDVELRCDPISGHTALYWYRQSLGQGLEFLIYFQGNSAPDKSGLPSDRFSAERTGGSVSTLTIQRTQQEDSAVYLCASSLTGANTEAFFGQGTRLTVV.

On this clone: Sequence at one end of the junction differs from germline and may be a read error. V and J are TRBV6-1 and TRBJ1-5, with D unresolved. CDR1 and CDR2 (germline): MNHNS, SASEGT. There are 12 residues in the CDR3. The chain's CDR3 is CASSEALPSLYF. The DNA for the CDR3 is TGTGCCAGCAGTGAAGCGCTACCATCCCTATATTTT.

This sequence joins TRBV13 and TRBJ1-2; D gene ambiguous. The CDR3 runs to 13 residues. V was clipped by 5 bases and J by 4 bases, with 11 bases between them. The germline V gene has CDR1 PRHDT and CDR2 FYEKMQ (reference sequence). The DNA of the CDR3 is TGTGCCAGCAGCCCCTACTATACCTATGGCTACACCTTC. It specifies CASSPYYTYGYTF.